Reported below is one T cell receptor beta chain. Its cognate antigen is unknown. At one end the junction does not follow the germline gene, possibly because of a read error. Repertoires were sampled repeatedly during chemoradiotherapy. This CDR3 spans 14 amino acids. Germline CDR1 MNHNS, CDR2 SASEGT. This specimen belongs to a study of chemoradiotherapy in HPV16-positive cancers. For the study at large: Candidate HPV-specific T-cell clones and common TCR motifs came from functional assays in a couple of HPV16-positive patients. Study outcomes and limitations: For HPV16-positive patients, expanding HPV-responsive T cells associated with longer recurrence-free survival. Candidate HPV-specific clones and E7-related TCR motifs grew in tumor during treatment.

Assay used: immunoSEQ multiplex PCR; TCRdb lists only in-frame clones, some missing. The sample contains about 66,000 clones, about 88% of which appear only once. This rearrangement joins TRBV6-1 to TRBJ2-3; no clear D gene. Material: blood, obtained from a patient who underwent chemoradiotherapy. The sequence came from a human donor with HPV-associated anogenital cancer. The CDR3, as DNA: TGTGTCAGCAGTGAAGAGGCAGGTCCAGATACGCAGTATTTT. It specifies CVSSEEAGPDTQYF.